The clone carrying this TCR beta chain was counted a few times. How the authors handled the data: Estimated nucleated cell counts came from reference gene primer amplification. Here immunoSEQ multiplex PCR was the method, and the copy in TCRdb shows in-frame clones only, minus some. The V and J calls and clone size were taken over from that table, and D and trimming were inferred from the DNA. This sample carries over 350,000 clones, 88% of them seen once, and the ten largest clones take roughly 1.2%. The data belong to a study of blood T cell repertoires in COVID-19. On the study more broadly: Both acute and convalescent COVID-19 samples were obtained from the United States, Italy and Spain. Sources were T cells, B-cell-depleted T cells, or PBMCs; the material itself was cDNA or gDNA.

Donors in Cohort 3 counted as recovered after two negative PCRs, clearance, or symptom resolution. This TCR derives from a young woman who had recovered from COVID-19. The specimen sequenced was PBMCs or T cells enriched from blood (not recorded which).

CDR3 region: CASSQIEDGETQYF. CDR3 DNA: TGCGCCAGCAGCCAAATTGAGGATGGGGAGACCCAGTACTTC. The chain links TRBV4-1 to TRBJ2-5; no reliable D call. Germline V gene sequence: CDR1 MGHRA, CDR2 YSYEKL. There are 14 residues in the CDR3. V lost 2 bases to trimming and J lost 5 bases, with 12 bases between them.